The clone carrying this TCR beta chain has just a few counts. The data belong to a study of CD8+CD57+ T cells in acquired aplastic anemia. With 6 bases removed from V and 1 base from J, the gap between germline ends came to 10 bases. From germline, CDR1 is SQVTM and CDR2 ANQGSEA. CDR3 length: 13 residues. Template material for TCR beta VDJ and CDR3 profiling consisted of genomic DNA. TCRdb reprocessed the reads with MiXCR, giving one entry per CDR3 protein. The sample yields about 170,000 distinct CDR3 sequences, about 60% seen once. The clonotype originates from a human donor in good health. The sample was sorted CD4+, CD8+, or CD8+CD57+ T cells (not recorded which) from PBMCs. The chain has TRBV29-1 and TRBJ2-1; D may match TRBD1 or TRBD2 (7 bases each). CDR3 in DNA: TGCAGCGTCAGGGGGGGTTCCTACAATGAGCAGTTCTTC. The encoded protein is CSVRGGSYNEQFF.